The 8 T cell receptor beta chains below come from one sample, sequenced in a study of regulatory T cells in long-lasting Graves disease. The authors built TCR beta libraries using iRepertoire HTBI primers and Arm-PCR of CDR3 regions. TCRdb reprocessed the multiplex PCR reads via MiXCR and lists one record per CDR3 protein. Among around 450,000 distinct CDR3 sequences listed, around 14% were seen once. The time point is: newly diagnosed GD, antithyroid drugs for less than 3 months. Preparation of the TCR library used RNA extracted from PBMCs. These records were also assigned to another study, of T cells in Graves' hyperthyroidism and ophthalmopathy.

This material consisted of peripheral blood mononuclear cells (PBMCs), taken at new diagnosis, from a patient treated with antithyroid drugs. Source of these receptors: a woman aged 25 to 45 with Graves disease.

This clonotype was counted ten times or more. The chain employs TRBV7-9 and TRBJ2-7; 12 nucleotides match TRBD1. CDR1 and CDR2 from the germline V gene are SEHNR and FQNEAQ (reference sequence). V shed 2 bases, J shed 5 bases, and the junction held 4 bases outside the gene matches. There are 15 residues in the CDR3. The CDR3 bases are TGTGCCAGCAGCTTATTGGGGACAGGGGGCGACGAGCAGTACTTC. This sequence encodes CASSLLGTGGDEQYF.

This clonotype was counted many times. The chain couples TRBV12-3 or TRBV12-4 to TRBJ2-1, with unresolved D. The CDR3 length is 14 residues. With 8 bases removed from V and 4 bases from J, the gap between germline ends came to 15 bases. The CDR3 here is CASAPPGVYNEQFF. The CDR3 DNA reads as TGTGCCAGCGCCCCTCCCGGCGTTTACAATGAGCAGTTCTTC.

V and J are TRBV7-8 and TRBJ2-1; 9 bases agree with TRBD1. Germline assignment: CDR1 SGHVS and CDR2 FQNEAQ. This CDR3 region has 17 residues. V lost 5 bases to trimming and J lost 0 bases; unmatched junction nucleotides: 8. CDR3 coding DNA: TGTGCCAGCAGCGACAGACAGGGGGAAATCTCCTACAATGAGCAGTTCTTC. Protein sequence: CASSDRQGEISYNEQFF.

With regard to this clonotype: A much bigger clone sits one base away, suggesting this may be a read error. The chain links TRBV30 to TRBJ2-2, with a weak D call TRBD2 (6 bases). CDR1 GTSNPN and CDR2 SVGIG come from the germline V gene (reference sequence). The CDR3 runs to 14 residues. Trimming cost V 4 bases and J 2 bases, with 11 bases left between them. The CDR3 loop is CAWKGLTNTGELFF. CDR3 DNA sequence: TGTGCCTGGAAGGGACTCACAAACACCGGGGAGCTGTTTTTT. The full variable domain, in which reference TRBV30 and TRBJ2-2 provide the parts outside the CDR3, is SQTIHQWPATLVQPVGSPLSLECTVEGTSNPNLYWYRQAAGRGLQLLFYSVGIGQISSEVPQNLSASRPQDRQFILSSKKLLLSDSGFYLCAWKGLTNTGELFFGEGSRLTVL.

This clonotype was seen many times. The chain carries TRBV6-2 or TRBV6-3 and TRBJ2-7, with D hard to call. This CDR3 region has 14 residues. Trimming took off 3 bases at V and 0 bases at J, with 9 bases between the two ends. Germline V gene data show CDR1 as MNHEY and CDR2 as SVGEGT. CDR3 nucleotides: TGTGCCAGCAGTTATACATACAGCTCCTACGAGCAGTACTTC. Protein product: CASSYTYSSYEQYF.

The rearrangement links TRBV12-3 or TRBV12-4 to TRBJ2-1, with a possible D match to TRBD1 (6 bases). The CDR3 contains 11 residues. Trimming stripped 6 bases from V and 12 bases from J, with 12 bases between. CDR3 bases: TGTGCCAGCAGCGCCGGGACATGGCAGTTCTTC. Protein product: CASSAGTWQFF.

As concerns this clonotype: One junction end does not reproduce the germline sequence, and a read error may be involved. The CDR3: CASGFEPSYGYTF. CDR3 DNA: TGTGCCAGCGGTTTCGAACCGAGCTATGGCTACACCTTC. The V and J genes are TRBV28 and TRBJ1-2; D call uncertain. The germline V gene encodes CDR1 MDHEN and CDR2 SYDVKM. The CDR3 has 13 residues.

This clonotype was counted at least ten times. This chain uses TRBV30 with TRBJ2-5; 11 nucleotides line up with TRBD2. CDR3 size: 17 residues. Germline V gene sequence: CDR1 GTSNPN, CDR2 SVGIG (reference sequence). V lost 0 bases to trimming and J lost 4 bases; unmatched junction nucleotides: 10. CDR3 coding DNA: TGTGCCTGGAGTGTCGGGGGACTAGCGGATTCGGGAGAGACCCAGTACTTC. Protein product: CAWSVGGLADSGETQYF.